This TCR beta chain was retrieved from a study of cytomegalovirus exposure and HLA in healthy donors. PCR employed 60 Vbeta and 13 Jbeta primers. The repertoire was sequenced with immunoSEQ multiplex PCR; TCRdb's copy has only in-frame clones and lacks some. This sample has roughly 150,000 clones; around three quarters occur once, and the top ten carry 2.1%. The CDR3 is 13 amino acids. V lost 4 bases and J lost 6, with 13 bases in between. Germline V gene sequence: CDR1 SGHDT, CDR2 YYEEEE. Sequenced sample: PBMCs. The V call is TRBV5-6, the J call TRBJ1-1; D is unresolved. The sequence was obtained from a woman aged 60-75 years in good health and CMV-seropositive. The CDR3 coding sequence is TGTGCCAGCAGCGTCTTACTCGAGGCTGAAGCTTTCTTT. As protein: CASSVLLEAEAFF.